This TCR beta chain was documented in a study of graft-versus-host responses after intestinal transplantation. Study information: Anti-thymocyte globulin was used for induction in all recipients, who then took tacrolimus and steroids for approximately 3 years.

This clone is medium-sized within its sample. Stimulators, 200,000 irradiated and violet-dye-labeled cells, were plated with 200,000 CFSE-labeled responder cells. After the reaction, proliferating CFSE-low CD3+CD4+ and CD3+CD8+ responders were sorted. Assay used: immunoSEQ multiplex PCR; TCRdb lists only in-frame clones, some missing. The sample lists several thousand clones; around a third were seen once. The CDR3 is made up of 15 amino acids. Trimming at V came to 1 base and at J to 4 bases, leaving 0 bases not matched to a gene. Germline CDR1 and CDR2: LGHNA and YNFKEQ. The chain is built from TRBV4-2 and TRBJ2-3; TRBD2 matches 12 bases. The sequence came from a human patient who was an organ donor for intestinal transplantation. The sequencing here drew on alloreactive CD8+ T cells from a mixed lymphocyte reaction culture, taken before transplantation. The subset: CFSE-low proliferating T cells sorted from roughly 6-day pre-transplant mixed lymphocyte reaction (GvH or HvG direction). The CDR3 protein is CASSQGLAGADTQYF. The CDR3 DNA follows: TGTGCCAGCAGCCAAGGACTAGCGGGAGCAGATACGCAGTATTTT.